The 19 T cell receptor beta chains below all came from one sample that was sequenced in a study of early T cells in non-severe SARS-CoV-2 infection. Each CDR3 protein gets one entry after TCRdb re-called the 5' RACE reads with MiXCR. The data contain fewer than 120,000 distinct CDR3 sequences, over 10% of them singletons. Material: whole blood, obtained at baseline. These receptors all stem from an adult who was a healthcare worker with PCR-confirmed SARS-CoV-2 infection or an uninfected control (not recorded which).

The rearrangement joins TRBV27 to TRBJ2-1; 9 positions agree with TRBD1. The CDR3 is made up of 14 amino acids. Germline values: CDR1 MNHEY, CDR2 SMNVEV (reference sequence). With V trimmed by 2 bases and J by 7 bases, 3 bases remained unmatched. CDR3 bases: TGTGCCAGCAGTTTACGGACAGGGGTAAATGAGCAGTTCTTC. It is translated as CASSLRTGVNEQFF.

There are a few counts of this clonotype. J is TRBJ2-3 and V is TRBV11-2; D possibly corresponds to TRBD2 (6 bases). This CDR3 region has 17 residues. The germline gives CDR1 SGHAT, CDR2 FQNNGV. The V end lost 3 bases, the J end lost 2 bases, and 18 bases lay between the germline ends. The CDR3 sequence is CASSFRLVGGITDTQYF. CDR3 nucleotide sequence: TGTGCCAGCAGCTTCCGACTAGTAGGAGGAATCACAGATACGCAGTATTTT.

V usage is TRBV5-1 and J usage is TRBJ2-4; 9 nucleotides align to TRBD2. Losses at the gene ends were 4 bases for V and 5 bases for J; bases not matched to a gene: 4. Per germline, CDR1 SGHRS and CDR2 YFSETQ. The CDR3 contains 14 residues. In nucleotides, the CDR3 is TGCGCCAGCAGCGGATTAGCGGGGGAAAACATTCAGTACTTC. It codes for CASSGLAGENIQYF.

This clonotype was detected ten times or more. This chain joins TRBV10-3 and TRBJ2-7; no definite D call. Germline-derived CDR1 and CDR2 are ENHRY and SYGVKD. V gave up 3 bases and J gave up 2 bases, with 11 bases separating them. There are 14 residues in the CDR3. CDR3 sequence: CAISEAGPAYEQYF. The CDR3 coding sequence is TGTGCCATCAGTGAAGCCGGGCCAGCCTACGAGCAGTACTTC.

This clonotype was detected many times. V usage is TRBV7-8 and J usage is TRBJ2-3, with D unresolved. The V end was cut by 5 bases, the J end by 2 bases, with 8 bases between. The CDR3 has 13 residues. Germline lookup yields CDR1 SGHVS and CDR2 FQNEAQ. CDR3 DNA: TGTGCCAGCAGCCCTATTCCCACAGATACGCAGTATTTT. This codes for CASSPIPTDTQYF. Together with reference TRBV7-8 and TRBJ2-3, the CDR3 gives the full variable domain: GAGVSQSPRYKVAKRGQDVALRCDPISGHVSLFWYQQALGQGPEFLTYFQNEAQLDKSGLPSDRFFAERPEGSVSTLKIQRTQQEDSAVYLCASSPIPTDTQYFGPGTRLTVL.

This sequence joins TRBV6-6 and TRBJ1-2; D is possibly TRBD1 (5 bases). This CDR3 contains 14 residues. V was cut by 6 bases and J by 6 bases, with 17 bases left in between. Germline V gene sequence: CDR1 MNHNY, CDR2 SVGAGI (reference sequence). CDR3 in amino acids: CASSQAAGTDGYTF. DNA of the CDR3: TGTGCCAGCAGCCAAGCTGCAGGGACTGATGGCTACACCTTC.

In its sample, this clonotype was seen a few times. The chain recombines TRBV7-2 with TRBJ2-3, with TRBD2 matching over 8 bases. The CDR3 length is 16 residues. Germline values: CDR1 SGHTA, CDR2 FQGNSA. J was trimmed by 2 bases and V by 4 bases; bases with no gene match: 8. The CDR3 DNA follows: TGTGCCAGCAGCTATCCGGGACTAGGGTCCACAGATACGCAGTATTTT. This encodes CASSYPGLGSTDTQYF.

This clonotype was counted many times. The chain has TRBV4-1 and TRBJ2-2; the D gene is possibly TRBD1 (7 bases). Germline V CDR1 and CDR2: MGHRA, YSYEKL. The CDR3 is 15 residues long. V was cut by 5 bases and J by 5 bases, with 15 bases left in between. The CDR3 DNA reads TGCGCCAGCAGCAGGGGGCGGGGTAGTACCGGGGAGCTGTTTTTT. It yields the protein CASSRGRGSTGELFF.

This clonotype was seen more than once but under ten times. V is TRBV28 and J is TRBJ2-3, with D possibly TRBD2 on 5 matching bases. The CDR3 is 15 amino acids. The germline V gene has CDR1 MDHEN and CDR2 SYDVKM. Trimming left V 8 bases short and J 2 bases short, with 17 bases between. In DNA, the CDR3 is TGTGCCAGCGCGGGTGCACCTGGCGACACAGATACGCAGTATTTT. Protein: CASAGAPGDTDTQYF.

The V gene is TRBV20-1, the J gene TRBJ1-1; possible D gene TRBD1, 6 bases. Germline V gives CDR1 DFQATT, CDR2 SNEGSKA (reference sequence). V was clipped by 0 bases and J by 1 base, with 15 bases between them. The CDR3 length is 16 residues. The CDR3 coding sequence is TGCAGTGCTAGAGATCCGGGGGGCAGAACGAACACTGAAGCTTTCTTT. Amino acids: CSARDPGGRTNTEAFF.

The chain couples TRBV20-1 to TRBJ2-7; 14 positions agree with TRBD2. The CDR3 is 14 residues long. Germline CDR1 and CDR2: DFQATT and SNEGSKA (reference sequence). After removal of 6 bases from V and 9 bases from J, the junction contained 10 bases not matched to a gene. This CDR3 is CSATGTSGRKWQYF. In DNA form, the CDR3 reads TGCAGTGCAACCGGGACTAGCGGGAGAAAATGGCAGTACTTC.

This clonotype was found many times. This rearrangement joins TRBV12-3 or TRBV12-4 to TRBJ1-5; 9 nucleotides match TRBD1. The junction had 10 bases not matched to a gene; V was cut back by 5 bases and J by 5 bases. This CDR3 region has 16 residues. DNA of the CDR3: TGTGCCAGCAGTATTCCGGGACAGGGCAGGGATCAGCCCCAGCATTTT. Translating it yields CASSIPGQGRDQPQHF.

This chain connects TRBV14 to TRBJ2-7, with 8 bases aligning to TRBD1. The CDR3 has 17 amino acids. The V gene's germline CDR1 is SGHDN and CDR2 FVKESK. V shed 4 bases and J 5 bases; nucleotides not matched to a gene: 16. CDR3 sequence reads: CASSPPPWTGLVHEQYF. The CDR3 region has the DNA TGTGCCAGCAGCCCACCCCCGTGGACAGGGTTGGTGCACGAGCAGTACTTC.

There are many counts of this clonotype. This rearrangement joins TRBV7-9 to TRBJ1-1; D call uncertain. CDR3 length equals 14 residues. The germline V and J ends were trimmed by 5 bases and 6 bases, with 16 bases remaining between them. CDR1 SEHNR and CDR2 FQNEAQ come from the germline V gene (reference sequence). For the CDR3, the DNA is TGTGCCAGCAGCCCGCAAGGCTTCGGCTCTGAAGCTTTCTTT. As protein: CASSPQGFGSEAFF.

This clonotype has a handful of counts. This chain joins TRBV7-6 and TRBJ2-5, with D hard to call. Trimming left V 1 base short and J 10 bases short, with 10 bases between. The CDR3 spans 12 residues. CDR1 is SGHVS, CDR2 FNYEAQ, per germline. The CDR3 DNA reads TGTGCCAGCAGCTTAGGAGGCCCGAACCAGTACTTC. Translating gives CASSLGGPNQYF.

This clonotype was found a few times. The rearrangement uses TRBV29-1 and TRBJ1-2; no definite D call. V was cut by 2 bases and J by 2 bases, with 0 bases left in between. This CDR3 has 10 amino acids. Germline loops: CDR1 SQVTM, CDR2 ANQGSEA. Here the CDR3 DNA reads TGCAGCGTTGAAAACTATGGCTACACCTTC. It encodes CSVENYGYTF.

This clonotype occurred many times. The chain uses TRBV7-8 and TRBJ2-7; TRBD2 is a possible D gene (6 bases). Trimming left V 5 bases short and J 0 bases short, with 20 bases between. Germline V gene sequence: CDR1 SGHVS, CDR2 FQNEAQ. The CDR3 loop spans 17 amino acids. The chain's CDR3 is CASSLLWVSGPSYEQYF. The CDR3 coding sequence is TGTGCCAGCAGCCTCCTATGGGTTAGCGGCCCCTCCTACGAGCAGTACTTC.

V usage is TRBV20-1 and J usage is TRBJ2-1; 7 bases are shared with TRBD1. The germline CDR1 and CDR2 sequences are DFQATT and SNEGSKA (reference sequence). V was clipped by 0 bases and J by 3 bases; unmatched bases: 8. The CDR3 sequence is 16 residues long. The CDR3 nucleotides are TGCAGTGCTAGAGATAGAGGAGCAGGGGGCTACAATGAGCAGTTCTTC. Its protein product is CSARDRGAGGYNEQFF.

The rearrangement links TRBV20-1 to TRBJ1-1; D unresolved. Germline V CDR1 and CDR2: DFQATT, SNEGSKA (reference sequence). Trimming cost V 6 bases and J 3 bases, with 20 bases left between them. This CDR3 is built from 15 residues. CDR3 residues: CSAPSGGRHHTEAFF. In nucleotides, the CDR3 is TGCAGTGCCCCGTCCGGAGGCCGGCATCACACTGAAGCTTTCTTT.